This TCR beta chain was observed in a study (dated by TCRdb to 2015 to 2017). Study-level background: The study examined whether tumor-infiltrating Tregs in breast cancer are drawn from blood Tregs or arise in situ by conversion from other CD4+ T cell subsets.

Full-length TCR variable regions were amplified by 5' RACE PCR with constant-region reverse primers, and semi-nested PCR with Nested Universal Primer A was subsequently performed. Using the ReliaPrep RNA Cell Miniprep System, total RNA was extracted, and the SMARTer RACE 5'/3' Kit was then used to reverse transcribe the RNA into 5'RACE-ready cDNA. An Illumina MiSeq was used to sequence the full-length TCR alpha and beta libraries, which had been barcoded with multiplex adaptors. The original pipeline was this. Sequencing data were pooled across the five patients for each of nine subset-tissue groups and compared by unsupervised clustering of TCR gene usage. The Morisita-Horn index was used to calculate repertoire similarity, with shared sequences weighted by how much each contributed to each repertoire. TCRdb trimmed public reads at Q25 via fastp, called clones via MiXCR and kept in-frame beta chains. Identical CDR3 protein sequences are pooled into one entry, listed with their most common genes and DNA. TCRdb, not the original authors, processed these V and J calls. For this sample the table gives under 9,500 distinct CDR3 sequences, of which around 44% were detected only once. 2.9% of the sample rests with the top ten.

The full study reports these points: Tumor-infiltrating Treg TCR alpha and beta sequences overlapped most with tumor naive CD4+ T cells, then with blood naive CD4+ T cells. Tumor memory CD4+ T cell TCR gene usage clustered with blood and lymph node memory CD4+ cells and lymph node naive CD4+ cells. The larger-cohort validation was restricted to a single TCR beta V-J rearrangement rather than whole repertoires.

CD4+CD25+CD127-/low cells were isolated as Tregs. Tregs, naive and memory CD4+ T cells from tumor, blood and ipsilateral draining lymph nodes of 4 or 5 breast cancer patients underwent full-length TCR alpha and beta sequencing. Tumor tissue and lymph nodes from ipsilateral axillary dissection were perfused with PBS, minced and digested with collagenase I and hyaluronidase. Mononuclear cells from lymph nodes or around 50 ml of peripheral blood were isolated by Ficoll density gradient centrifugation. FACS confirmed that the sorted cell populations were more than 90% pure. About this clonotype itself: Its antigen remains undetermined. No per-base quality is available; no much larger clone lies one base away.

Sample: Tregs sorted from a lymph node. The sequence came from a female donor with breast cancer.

The nucleotide sequence reads TGCGCCAGCAGCTTGGCCACGACCGTGAGCTCCTACAATGAGCAGTTCTTC. This encodes CASSLATTVSSYNEQFF. This chain is built from TRBV5-1 and TRBJ2-1; there is no confident call for the D gene. The junction carries 13 bases between V and J, which are trimmed by 0 bases and 0 bases respectively. According to the germline V gene, CDR1 reads SGHRS and CDR2 reads YFSETQ. Including cysteine and phenylalanine, the CDR3 has 17 amino acids. Only CDR3 DNA is held: 51 bases, read in frame from base 1.